This T cell receptor beta chain stems from a study of radiotherapy plus CTLA-4 blockade in lung cancer. Regarding the study as a whole: According to reports, early shifts in blood T cell clones, alongside interferon-beta, forecast response most accurately.

Concerning this clone itself: Its antigen remains unidentified.

This CDR3 is 17 amino acids long. V lost 4 bases and J lost 10; bases outside the gene matches: 16. From germline, CDR1 is MNHEY and CDR2 SMNVEV (reference sequence). Clones were sequenced by immunoSEQ multiplex PCR, and TCRdb holds only the in-frame ones, with some missing. This sample yields over 80,000 clones, of which around 86% are seen a single time; 16% belongs to the top ten. V gene TRBV27 combines with J gene TRBJ1-6; 7 nucleotides align to TRBD1. The origin of this receptor is a human donor with non-small cell lung cancer that progressed on radiotherapy plus ipilimumab. The material was peripheral blood, obtained from a patient treated with radiotherapy plus ipilimumab. CDR3 coding DNA: TGTGCCAGCAGTTCAGATAGGCGACAGGGAGGTTACTCACCCCTCCACTTT. Its protein is CASSSDRRQGGYSPLHF.